This TCR beta chain was sequenced during a study of beta chain features in type 1 diabetes. Whole-study results and caveats: Sequencing the cDNA could make cells with high TCR expression show up more than they should.

The CDR3 totals 13 residues. V was pared by 7 bases and J by 6 bases, with 16 bases between. Germline CDR1 reads GTSNPN; CDR2 reads SVGIG (reference sequence). This clone was seen a handful of times. The target antigen is unknown. What was sequenced were expressed TCRB transcripts, since all of the isolated RNA had been reverse transcribed. Data came from immunoSEQ multiplex PCR; TCRdb stores just in-frame clones and leaves some out. The repertoire holds about half a million clones, approximately 30% seen once, with about 0.065% in the top ten. The chain employs TRBV30 and TRBJ1-5, with D tentatively TRBD1 (6 bases). This sequence originates from a young man in good health. The sequencing input was naive CD4+ T cells from blood. Written as DNA, the CDR3 is TGTGCCTTAAACAGGGAATGGGGTCAGCCCCAGCATTTT. This gives the protein CALNREWGQPQHF.